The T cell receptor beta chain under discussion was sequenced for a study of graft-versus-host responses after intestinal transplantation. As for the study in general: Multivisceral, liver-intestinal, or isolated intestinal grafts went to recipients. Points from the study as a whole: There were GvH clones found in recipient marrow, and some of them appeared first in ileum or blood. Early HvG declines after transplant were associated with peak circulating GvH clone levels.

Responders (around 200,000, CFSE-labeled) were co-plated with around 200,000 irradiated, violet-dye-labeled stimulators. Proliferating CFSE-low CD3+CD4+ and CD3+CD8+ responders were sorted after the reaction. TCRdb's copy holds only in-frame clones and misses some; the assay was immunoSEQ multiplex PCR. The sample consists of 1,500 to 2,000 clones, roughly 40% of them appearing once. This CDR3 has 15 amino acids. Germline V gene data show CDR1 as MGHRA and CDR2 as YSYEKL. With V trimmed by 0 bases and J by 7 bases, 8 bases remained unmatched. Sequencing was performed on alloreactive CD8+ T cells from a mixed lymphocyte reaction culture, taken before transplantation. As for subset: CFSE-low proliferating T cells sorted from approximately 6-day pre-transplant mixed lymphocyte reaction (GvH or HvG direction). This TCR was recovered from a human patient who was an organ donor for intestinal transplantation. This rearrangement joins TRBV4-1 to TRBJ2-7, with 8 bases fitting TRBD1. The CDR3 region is CASSQEGAGGKEQYF. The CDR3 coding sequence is TGCGCCAGCAGCCAAGAGGGCGCAGGGGGCAAGGAGCAGTACTTC.